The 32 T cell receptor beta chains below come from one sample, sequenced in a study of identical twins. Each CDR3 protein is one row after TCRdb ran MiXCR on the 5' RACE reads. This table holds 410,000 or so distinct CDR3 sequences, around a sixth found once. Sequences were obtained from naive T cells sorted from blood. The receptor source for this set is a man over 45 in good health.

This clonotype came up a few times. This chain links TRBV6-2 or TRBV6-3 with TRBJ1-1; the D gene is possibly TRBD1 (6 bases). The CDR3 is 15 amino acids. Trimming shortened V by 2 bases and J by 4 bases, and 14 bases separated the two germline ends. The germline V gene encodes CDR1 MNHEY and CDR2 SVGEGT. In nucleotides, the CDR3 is TGTGCCAGCAGTTACACCGTTACAGGGAGCACTGAAGCTTTCTTT. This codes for CASSYTVTGSTEAFF.

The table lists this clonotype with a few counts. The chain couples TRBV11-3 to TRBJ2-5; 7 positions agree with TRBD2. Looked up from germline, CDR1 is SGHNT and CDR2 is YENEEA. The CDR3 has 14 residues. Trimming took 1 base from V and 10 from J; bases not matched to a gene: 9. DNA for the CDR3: TGTGCCAGCAGCTTAGTTGGGGGGGATTACGGCCAGTACTTC. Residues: CASSLVGGDYGQYF.

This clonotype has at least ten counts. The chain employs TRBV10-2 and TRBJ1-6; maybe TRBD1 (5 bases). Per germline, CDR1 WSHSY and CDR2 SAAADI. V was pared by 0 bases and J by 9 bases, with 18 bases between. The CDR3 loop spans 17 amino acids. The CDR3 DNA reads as TGCGCCAGCAGTGAGTCGCCCCGGGGCCGCGGAAGTTCACCCCTCCACTTT. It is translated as CASSESPRGRGSSPLHF.

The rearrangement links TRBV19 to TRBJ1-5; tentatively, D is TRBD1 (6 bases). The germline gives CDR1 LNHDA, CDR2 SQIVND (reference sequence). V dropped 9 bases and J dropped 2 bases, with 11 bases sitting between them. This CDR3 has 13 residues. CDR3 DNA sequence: TGTGCCAGCAGGGGTTCGGGCAATCAGCCCCAGCATTTT. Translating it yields CASRGSGNQPQHF.

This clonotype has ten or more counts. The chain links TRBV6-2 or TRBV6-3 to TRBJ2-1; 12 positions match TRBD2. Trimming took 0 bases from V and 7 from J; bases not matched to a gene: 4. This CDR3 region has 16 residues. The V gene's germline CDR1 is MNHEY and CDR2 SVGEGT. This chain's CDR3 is CASSYSASGRANEQFF. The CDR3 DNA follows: TGTGCCAGCAGTTACTCGGCTAGCGGGAGGGCTAATGAGCAGTTCTTC.

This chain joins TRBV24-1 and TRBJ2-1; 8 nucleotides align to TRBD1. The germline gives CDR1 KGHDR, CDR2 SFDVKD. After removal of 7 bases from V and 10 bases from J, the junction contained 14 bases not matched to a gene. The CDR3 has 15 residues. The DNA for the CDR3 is TGTGCCACCAGCAGGGACAGGACCTTACTGGGGGAGCAGTTCTTC. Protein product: CATSRDRTLLGEQFF.

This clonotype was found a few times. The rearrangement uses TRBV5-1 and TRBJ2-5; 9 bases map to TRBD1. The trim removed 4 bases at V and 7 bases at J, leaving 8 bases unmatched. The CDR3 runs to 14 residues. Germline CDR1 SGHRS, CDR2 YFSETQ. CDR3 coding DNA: TGCGCCAGCAGCCTGGGACAGGGAGGCGGGACCCAGTACTTC. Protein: CASSLGQGGGTQYF. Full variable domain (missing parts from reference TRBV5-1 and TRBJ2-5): KAGVTQTPRYLIKTRGQQVTLSCSPISGHRSVSWYQQTPGQGLQFLFEYFSETQRNKGNFPGRFSGRQFSNSRSEMNVSTLELGDSALYLCASSLGQGGGTQYFGPGTRLLVL.

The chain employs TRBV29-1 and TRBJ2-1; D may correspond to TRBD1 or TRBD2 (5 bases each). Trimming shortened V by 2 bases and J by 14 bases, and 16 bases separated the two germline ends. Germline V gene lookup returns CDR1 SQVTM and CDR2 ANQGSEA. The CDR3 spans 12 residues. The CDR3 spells CSVEYRRAGEFF. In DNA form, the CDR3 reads TGCAGCGTTGAATATCGCAGGGCCGGGGAGTTCTTC.

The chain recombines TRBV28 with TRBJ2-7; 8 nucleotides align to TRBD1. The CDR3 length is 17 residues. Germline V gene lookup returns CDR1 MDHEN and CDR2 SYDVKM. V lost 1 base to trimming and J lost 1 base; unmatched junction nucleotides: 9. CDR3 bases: TGTGCCAGCAGTTTATTATTTGCAGGGGGCCAGTCCTACGAGCAGTACTTC. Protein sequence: CASSLLFAGGQSYEQYF.

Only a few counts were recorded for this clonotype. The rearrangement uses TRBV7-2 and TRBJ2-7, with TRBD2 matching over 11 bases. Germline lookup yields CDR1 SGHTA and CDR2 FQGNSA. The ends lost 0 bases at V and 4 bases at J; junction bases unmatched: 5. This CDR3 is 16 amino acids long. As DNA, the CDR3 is TGTGCCAGCAGCTTAGCTAGCGGGAGGGCCATTTACGAGCAGTACTTC. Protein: CASSLASGRAIYEQYF.

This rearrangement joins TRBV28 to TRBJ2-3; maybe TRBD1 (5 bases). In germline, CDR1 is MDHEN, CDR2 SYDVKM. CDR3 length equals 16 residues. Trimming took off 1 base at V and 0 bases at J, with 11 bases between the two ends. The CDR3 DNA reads TGTGCCAGCAGTTTATCGGCAGGGCCTAGCACAGATACGCAGTATTTT. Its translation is CASSLSAGPSTDTQYF.

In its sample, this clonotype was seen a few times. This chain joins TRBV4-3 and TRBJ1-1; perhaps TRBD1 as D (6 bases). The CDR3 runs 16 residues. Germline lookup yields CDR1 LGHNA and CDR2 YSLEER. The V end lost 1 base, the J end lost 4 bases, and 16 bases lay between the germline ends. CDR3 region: CASSQGTLGGGTEAFF. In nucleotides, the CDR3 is TGCGCCAGCAGCCAAGGGACACTAGGGGGGGGCACTGAAGCTTTCTTT.

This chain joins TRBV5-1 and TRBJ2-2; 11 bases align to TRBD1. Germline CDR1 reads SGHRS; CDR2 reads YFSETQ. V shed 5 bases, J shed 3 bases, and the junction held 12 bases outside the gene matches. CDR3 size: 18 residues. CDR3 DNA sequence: TGCGCCAGCAGTCTGGGACAGGGGGGCCTTACTCACACCGGGGAGCTGTTTTTT. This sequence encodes CASSLGQGGLTHTGELFF.

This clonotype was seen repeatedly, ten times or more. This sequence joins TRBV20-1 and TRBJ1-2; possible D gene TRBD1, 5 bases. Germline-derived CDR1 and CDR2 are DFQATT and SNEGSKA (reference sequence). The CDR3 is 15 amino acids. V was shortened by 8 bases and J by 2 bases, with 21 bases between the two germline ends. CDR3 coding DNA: TGCAGTCCCCAGGGAGGCGTTTTCGACAACTATGGCTACACCTTC. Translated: CSPQGGVFDNYGYTF.

The CDR3 nucleotides are TGTGCCAGCAACATGGGACCACTAGCGGGAGGACTCATTGAGCAGTTCTTC. Translation: CASNMGPLAGGLIEQFF. The J gene is TRBJ2-1, the V gene TRBV9, with 12 bases identical to TRBD2. Trimming took 6 bases from V and 9 from J; bases not matched to a gene: 16. Germline CDR1 reads SGDLS; CDR2 reads YYNGEE. The CDR3 runs to 17 residues.

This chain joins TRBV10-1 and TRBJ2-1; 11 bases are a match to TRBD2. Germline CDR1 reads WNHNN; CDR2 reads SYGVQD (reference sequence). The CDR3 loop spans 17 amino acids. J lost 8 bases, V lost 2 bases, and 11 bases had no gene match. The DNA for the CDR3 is TGCGCCAGCAGTGAGCGTCTAGCGGGAGGTCCTGGGGATGAGCAGTTCTTC. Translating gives CASSERLAGGPGDEQFF.

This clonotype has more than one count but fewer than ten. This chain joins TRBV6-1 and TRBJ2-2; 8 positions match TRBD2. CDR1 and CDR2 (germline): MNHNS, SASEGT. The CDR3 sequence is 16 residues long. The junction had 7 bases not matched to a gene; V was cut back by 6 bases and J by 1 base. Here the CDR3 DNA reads TGTGCCAGCAGCTCTATACTAGCGGAGAACACCGGGGAGCTGTTTTTT. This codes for CASSSILAENTGELFF.

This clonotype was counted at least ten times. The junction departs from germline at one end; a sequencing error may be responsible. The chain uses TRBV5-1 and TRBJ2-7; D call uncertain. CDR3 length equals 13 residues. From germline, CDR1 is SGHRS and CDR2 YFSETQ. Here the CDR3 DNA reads TGTGCCAGCAGTTTAGGGTACTCCTACGAGCAGTACTTC. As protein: CASSLGYSYEQYF.

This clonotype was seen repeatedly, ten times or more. This chain's CDR3 is CASSLVMRGTSGRTDTQYF. The DNA of the CDR3 is TGTGCCAGCAGCTTAGTAATGAGAGGGACTAGCGGCCGCACAGATACGCAGTATTTT. The chain is built from TRBV11-2 and TRBJ2-3, with TRBD2 matching over 11 bases. V lost 1 base to trimming and J lost 1 base; unmatched junction nucleotides: 10. Germline assignment: CDR1 SGHAT and CDR2 FQNNGV. This CDR3 region has 19 residues.

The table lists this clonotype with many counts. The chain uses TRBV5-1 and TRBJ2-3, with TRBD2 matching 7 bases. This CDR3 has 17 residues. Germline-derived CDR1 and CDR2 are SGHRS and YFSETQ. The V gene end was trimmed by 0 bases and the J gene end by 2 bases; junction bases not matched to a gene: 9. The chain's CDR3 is CASSLGLADFPTDTQYF. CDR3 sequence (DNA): TGCGCCAGCAGCTTGGGGCTAGCGGACTTCCCCACAGATACGCAGTATTTT.

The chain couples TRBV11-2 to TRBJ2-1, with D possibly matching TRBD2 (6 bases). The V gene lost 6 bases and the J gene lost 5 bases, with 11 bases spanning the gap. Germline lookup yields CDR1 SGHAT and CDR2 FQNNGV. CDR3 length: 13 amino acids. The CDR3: CASRAGPNNEQFF. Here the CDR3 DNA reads TGTGCCAGCAGGGCGGGACCCAACAATGAGCAGTTCTTC.

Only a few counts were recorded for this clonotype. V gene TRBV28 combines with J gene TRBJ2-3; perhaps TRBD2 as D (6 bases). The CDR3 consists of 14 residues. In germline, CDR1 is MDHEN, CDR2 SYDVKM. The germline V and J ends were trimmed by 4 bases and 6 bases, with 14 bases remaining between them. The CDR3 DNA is TGTGCCAGCAGTTCACGGGGGTGGTTGGATACGCAGTATTTT. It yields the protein CASSSRGWLDTQYF.

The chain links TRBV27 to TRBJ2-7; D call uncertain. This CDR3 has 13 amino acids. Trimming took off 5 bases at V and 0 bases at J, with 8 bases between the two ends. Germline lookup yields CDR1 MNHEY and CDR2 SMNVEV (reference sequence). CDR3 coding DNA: TGTGCCAGCAGTCCATCTAACTCCTACGAGCAGTACTTC. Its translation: CASSPSNSYEQYF.

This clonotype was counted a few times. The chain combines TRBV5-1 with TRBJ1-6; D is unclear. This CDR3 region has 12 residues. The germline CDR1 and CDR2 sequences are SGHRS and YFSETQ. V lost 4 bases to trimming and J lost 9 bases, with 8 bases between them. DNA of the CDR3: TGCGCCAGCAGCCTGGGTAGTTCACCCCTCCACTTT. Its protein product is CASSLGSSPLHF.

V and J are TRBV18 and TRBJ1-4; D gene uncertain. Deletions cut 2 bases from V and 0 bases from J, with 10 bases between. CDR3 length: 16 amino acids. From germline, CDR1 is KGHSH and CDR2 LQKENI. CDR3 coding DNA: TGTGCCAGCTCACCATCGGCGCCCTCAACTAATGAAAAACTGTTTTTT. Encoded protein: CASSPSAPSTNEKLFF.

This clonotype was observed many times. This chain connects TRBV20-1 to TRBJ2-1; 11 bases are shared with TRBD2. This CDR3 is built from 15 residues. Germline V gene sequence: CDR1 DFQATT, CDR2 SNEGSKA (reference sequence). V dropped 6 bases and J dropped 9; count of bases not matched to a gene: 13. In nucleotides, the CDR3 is TGCAGTGCCCATCGCTCTAGCGGGGGGTCCGGTGAGCAGTTCTTC. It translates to CSAHRSSGGSGEQFF.

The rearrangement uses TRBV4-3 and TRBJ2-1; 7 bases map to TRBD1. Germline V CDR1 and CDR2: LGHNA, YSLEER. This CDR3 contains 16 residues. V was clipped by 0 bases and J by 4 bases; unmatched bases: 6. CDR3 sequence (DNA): TGCGCCAGCAGCCAAGAAGGCAGGGGGTCGTACAATGAGCAGTTCTTC. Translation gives CASSQEGRGSYNEQFF.

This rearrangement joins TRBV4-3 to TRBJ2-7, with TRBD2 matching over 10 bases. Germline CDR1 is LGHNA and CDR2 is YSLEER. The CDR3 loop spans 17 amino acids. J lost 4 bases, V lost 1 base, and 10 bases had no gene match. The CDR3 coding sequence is TGCGCCAGCAGCCAAGGACTAGCGGGTGACCTTCCTTACGAGCAGTACTTC. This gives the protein CASSQGLAGDLPYEQYF.

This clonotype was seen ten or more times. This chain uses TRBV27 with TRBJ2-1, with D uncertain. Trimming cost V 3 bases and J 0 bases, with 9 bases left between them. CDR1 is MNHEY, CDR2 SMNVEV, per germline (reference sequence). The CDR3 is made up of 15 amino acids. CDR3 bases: TGTGCCAGCAGTTTCTACTCCAGCTCCTACAATGAGCAGTTCTTC. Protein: CASSFYSSSYNEQFF.

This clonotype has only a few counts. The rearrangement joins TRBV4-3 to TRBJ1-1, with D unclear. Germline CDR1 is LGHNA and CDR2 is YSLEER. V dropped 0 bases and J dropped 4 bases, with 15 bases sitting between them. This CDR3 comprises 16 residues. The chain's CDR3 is CASSQDQLRVGTEAFF. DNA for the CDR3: TGCGCCAGCAGCCAAGACCAACTTCGAGTGGGCACTGAAGCTTTCTTT.

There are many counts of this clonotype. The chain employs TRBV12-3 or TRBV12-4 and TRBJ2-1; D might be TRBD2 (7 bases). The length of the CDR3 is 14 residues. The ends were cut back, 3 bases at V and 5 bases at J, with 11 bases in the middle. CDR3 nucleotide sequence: TGTGCCAGCAGTTTCGGGGGGCCCAACAATGAGCAGTTCTTC. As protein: CASSFGGPNNEQFF.

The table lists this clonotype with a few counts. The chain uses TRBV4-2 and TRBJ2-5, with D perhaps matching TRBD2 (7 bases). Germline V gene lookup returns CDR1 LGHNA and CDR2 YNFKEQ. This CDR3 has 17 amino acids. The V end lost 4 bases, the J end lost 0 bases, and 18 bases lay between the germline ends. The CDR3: CASSLRGAGDHQETQYF. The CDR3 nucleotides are TGTGCCAGCAGCCTCCGGGGGGCGGGGGACCACCAAGAGACCCAGTACTTC.